This T cell receptor (beta chain) was sequenced in a study of early T cells in non-severe SARS-CoV-2 infection (dated by TCRdb to the early 2020s). Notes on the research overall: Because TCR sequencing relied on bulk RNA taken from unsorted whole blood, pairing of alpha and beta chains was not possible. The study at large found these results: Matching against VDJdb was skewed toward anti-spike CD8 responses, likely underestimated virus-specific expansions, and missed private and CD4 specificities.

Set within a cohort of healthcare workers in London, UK, this nested case-control study involved weekly PCR testing of nasopharyngeal swabs along with blood sampling. Healthcare workers were recruited between 23 and 31 March 2020, during the week of the UK lockdown, and were followed weekly for up to roughly 15 weeks. The receptor library was made with 5' RACE. Sequencing relied on a NextSeq 500. In the TCR library protocol, unique molecular identifiers were attached to individual cDNA molecules to correct for PCR bias and sequencing error. TCR alpha and beta chains were both sequenced, and the abundances of alpha and beta sequences in each sample were closely correlated with each other. The paper's processing steps were these. V gene, J gene and CDR3 annotation of TCR sequences was performed with Decombinator V4. Expanded TCRs were defined as changing significantly between any two time points under a Poisson model with p below 0.0001. Abundances of TCRs were expressed as counts per million after normalisation to the total number of TCRs sequenced in each sample. TRAV1-2 paired with TRAJ12, TRAJ20 or TRAJ33 defined MAIT TCRs, while TRAV10 paired with TRAJ18 defined iNKT TCRs. VDJdb, accessed on 1 November 2021, was searched for TCRs annotated for CMV, EBV and SARS-CoV-2, and TCRs annotated for more than one antigen were excluded. TCRdb applied fastp at Q25 and MiXCR to the public reads, then kept only in-frame beta chains. Each record represents a unique CDR3 protein, reported with the most common genes and DNA among its rows. The V and J calls shown here were made by TCRdb, not taken from the authors' results. Across this sample there are just over 95,000 distinct CDR3 sequences, with around 10% seen only once. The ten largest account for roughly 4.5% of the sample.

The CDR3 goes from the cysteine to the phenylalanine over 17 residues. The read is trimmed to its CDR3 DNA, 51 bases read in frame from base 1. CDR1 and CDR2 were assigned from the germline V gene as LGHNA and YNFKEQ. Trimming costs V 4 bases and J 7 bases, and their ends lie 23 bases apart. This clonotype came up a few times. Its antigen has not been determined. No much larger clone is present one base from it, and per-base qualities are unavailable. The rearrangement combines TRBV4-2 with TRBJ1-5, with the D gene uncertain. The input for sequencing was whole blood, taken at baseline. This TCR was sampled from an adult who was a healthcare worker with PCR-confirmed SARS-CoV-2 infection or an uninfected control (not recorded which). The CDR3 has the sequence CASSPSLGGRLDQPQHF. The sequenced DNA: TGTGCCAGCAGCCCCAGTTTAGGAGGGAGGTTAGACCAGCCCCAGCATTTT.